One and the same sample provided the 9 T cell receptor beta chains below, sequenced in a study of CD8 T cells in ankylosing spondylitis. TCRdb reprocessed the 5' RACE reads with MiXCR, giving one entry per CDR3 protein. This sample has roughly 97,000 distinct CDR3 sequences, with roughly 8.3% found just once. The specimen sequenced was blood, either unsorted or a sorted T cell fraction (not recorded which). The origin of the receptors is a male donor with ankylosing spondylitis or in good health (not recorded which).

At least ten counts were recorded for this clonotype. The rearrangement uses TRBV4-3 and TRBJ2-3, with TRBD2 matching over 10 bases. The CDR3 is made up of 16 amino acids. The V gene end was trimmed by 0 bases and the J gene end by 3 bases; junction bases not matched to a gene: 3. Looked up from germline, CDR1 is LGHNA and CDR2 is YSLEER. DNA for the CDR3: TGCGCCAGCAGCCAAGATCAACTAGCGGGGACAGATACGCAGTATTTT. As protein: CASSQDQLAGTDTQYF.

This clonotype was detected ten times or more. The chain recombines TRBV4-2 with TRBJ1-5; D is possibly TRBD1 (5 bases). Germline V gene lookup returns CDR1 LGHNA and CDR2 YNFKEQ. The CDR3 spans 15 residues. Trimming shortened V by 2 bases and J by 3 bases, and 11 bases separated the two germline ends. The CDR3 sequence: CASSQRDGPNQPQHF. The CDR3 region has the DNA TGTGCCAGCAGCCAAAGGGACGGACCCAATCAGCCCCAGCATTTT.

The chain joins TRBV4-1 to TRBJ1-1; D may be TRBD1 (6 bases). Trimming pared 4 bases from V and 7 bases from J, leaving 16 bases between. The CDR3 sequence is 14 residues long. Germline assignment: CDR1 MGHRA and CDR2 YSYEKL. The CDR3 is CASSPRWGQYEAFF. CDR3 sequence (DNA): TGCGCCAGCAGCCCCAGATGGGGGCAGTATGAAGCTTTCTTT.

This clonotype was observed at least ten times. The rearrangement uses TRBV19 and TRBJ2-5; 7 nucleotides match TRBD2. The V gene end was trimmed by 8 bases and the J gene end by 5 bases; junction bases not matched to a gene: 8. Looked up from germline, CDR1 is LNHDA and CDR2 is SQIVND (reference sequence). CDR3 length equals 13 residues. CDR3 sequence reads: CASGAAGEETQYF. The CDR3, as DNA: TGTGCCAGTGGGGCTGCGGGAGAGGAGACCCAGTACTTC.

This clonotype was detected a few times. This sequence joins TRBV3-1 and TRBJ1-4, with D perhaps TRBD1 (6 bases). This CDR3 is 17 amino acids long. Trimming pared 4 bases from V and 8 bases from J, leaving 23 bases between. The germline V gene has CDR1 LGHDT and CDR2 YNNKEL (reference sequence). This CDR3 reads CASSRALAGTSGEKLFF. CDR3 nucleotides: TGTGCCAGCAGCCGCGCTTTGGCGGGGACATCTGGGGAAAAACTGTTTTTT.

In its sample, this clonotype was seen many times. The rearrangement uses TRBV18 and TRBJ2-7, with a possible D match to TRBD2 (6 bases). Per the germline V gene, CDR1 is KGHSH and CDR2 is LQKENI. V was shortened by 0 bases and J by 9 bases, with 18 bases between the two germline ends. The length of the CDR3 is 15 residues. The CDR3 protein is CASSPPVLAARVQYF. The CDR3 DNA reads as TGTGCCAGCTCACCACCGGTACTAGCCGCTCGGGTGCAGTACTTC.

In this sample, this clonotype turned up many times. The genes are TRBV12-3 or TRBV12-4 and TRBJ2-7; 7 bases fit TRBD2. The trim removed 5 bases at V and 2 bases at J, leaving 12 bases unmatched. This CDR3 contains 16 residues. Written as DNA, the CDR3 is TGTGCCAGCAGTCGCCGACTAGCAGAGTCTCCCTACGAGCAGTACTTC. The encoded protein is CASSRRLAESPYEQYF.

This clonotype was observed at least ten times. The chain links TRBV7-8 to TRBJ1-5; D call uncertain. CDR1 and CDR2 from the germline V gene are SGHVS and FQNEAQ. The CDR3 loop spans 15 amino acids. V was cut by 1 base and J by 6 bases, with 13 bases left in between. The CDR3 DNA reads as TGTGCCAGCAGCTTAGAGGCCGACGGCCGTCAGCCCCAGCATTTT. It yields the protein CASSLEADGRQPQHF.

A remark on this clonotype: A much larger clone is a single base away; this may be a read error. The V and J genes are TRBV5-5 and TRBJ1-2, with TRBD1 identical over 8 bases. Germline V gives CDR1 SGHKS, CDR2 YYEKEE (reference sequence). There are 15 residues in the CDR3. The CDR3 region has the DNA TGTGCCAGCAGTTTGGGGACAGGTCCAACCTATGGCTGCACCTTC. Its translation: CASSLGTGPTYGCTF.